This T cell receptor beta chain was documented in a study of blood T cells in healthy people across ages. Germline V gives CDR1 SNHLY, CDR2 FYNNEI. The CDR3 totals 15 residues. With a J-beta primer mix and a sample-barcoded 5' primer, a second PCR ran about 6 to 11 cycles. TCRdb re-analysed the 5' RACE reads in MiXCR, keeping a single row per CDR3 protein. The sample shows approximately 810,000 distinct CDR3 sequences, roughly 35% of them seen only once. This clonotype was obtained from a man aged 18 to 29 in good health. Sequencing was carried out using blood. This sequence joins TRBV2 and TRBJ2-7, with 10 bases matching TRBD2. The last part of the DNA fits TRBJ2-4 better; the J call may be wrong. Written as DNA, the CDR3 is TGTGCCAGCAGTGAAACCAGCGGGGGGGCCGGCATTCAGTACTTC. Residues: CASSETSGGAGIQYF.